The T cell receptor beta chain under discussion was sequenced for a study of technical replicates of blood from a few donors. The CDR3 sequence is 16 residues long. Trimming removed 2 bases from V and 5 bases from J, with 15 bases in between. Germline V gene sequence: CDR1 MNHNS, CDR2 SASEGT. The repertoire was sequenced with immunoSEQ multiplex PCR; TCRdb's copy has only in-frame clones and lacks some. The data contain tens of thousands of clones, over 90% of them seen just once; the ten biggest clones take up around 4.6%. The sequenced material came from PBMCs. The chain has TRBV6-1 and TRBJ1-4; D unresolved. The clonotype originates from a human donor in good health. Some clones in this sample may be carry-over from other donors' samples. The chain's CDR3 is CASSELQQRVNEKLFF. The CDR3 nucleotides are TGTGCCAGCAGTGAACTTCAGCAGCGGGTGAATGAAAAACTGTTTTTT.